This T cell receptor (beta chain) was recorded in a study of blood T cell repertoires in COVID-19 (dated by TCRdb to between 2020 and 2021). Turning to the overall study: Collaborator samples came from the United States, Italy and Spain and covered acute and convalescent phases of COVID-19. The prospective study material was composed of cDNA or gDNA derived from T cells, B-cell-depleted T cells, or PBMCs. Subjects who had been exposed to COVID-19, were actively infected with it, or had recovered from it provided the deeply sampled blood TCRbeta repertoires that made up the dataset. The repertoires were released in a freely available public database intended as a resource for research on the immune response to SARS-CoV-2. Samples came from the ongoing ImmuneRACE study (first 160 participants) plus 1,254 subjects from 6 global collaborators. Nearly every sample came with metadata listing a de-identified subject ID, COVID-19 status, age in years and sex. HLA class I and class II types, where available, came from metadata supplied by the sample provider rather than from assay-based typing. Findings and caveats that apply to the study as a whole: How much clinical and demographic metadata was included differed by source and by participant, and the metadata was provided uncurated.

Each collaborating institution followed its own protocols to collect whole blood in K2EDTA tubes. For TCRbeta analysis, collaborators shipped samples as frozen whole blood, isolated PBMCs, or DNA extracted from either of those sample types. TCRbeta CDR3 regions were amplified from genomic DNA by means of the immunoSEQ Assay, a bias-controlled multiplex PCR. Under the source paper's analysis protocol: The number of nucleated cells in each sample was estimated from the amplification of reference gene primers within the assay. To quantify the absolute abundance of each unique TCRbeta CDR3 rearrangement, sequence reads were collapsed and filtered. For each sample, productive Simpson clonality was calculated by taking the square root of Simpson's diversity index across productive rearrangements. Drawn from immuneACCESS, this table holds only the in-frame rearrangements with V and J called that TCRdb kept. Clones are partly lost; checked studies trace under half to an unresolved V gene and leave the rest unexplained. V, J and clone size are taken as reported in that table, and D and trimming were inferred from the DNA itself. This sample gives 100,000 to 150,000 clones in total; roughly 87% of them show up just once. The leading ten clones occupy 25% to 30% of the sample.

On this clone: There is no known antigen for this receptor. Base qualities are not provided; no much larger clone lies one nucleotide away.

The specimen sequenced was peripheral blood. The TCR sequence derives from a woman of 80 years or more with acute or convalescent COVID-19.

The nucleotides are TGTGCCAGCAGGGAGAGGGATACGCAGTATTTT. The translation is CASRERDTQYF. The V and J segments used are TRBV28 and TRBJ2-3, with no reliable assignment of the D segment. Trimming costs V 6 bases and J 6 bases, and their ends lie 7 bases apart. From the germline V gene, CDR1 is MDHEN and CDR2 is SYDVKM. The CDR3 has 11 amino acids, counting the end cysteine and phenylalanine. Only the CDR3 DNA is retained, 33 bases long and in frame from the first base.